These T cell receptor beta chains were read from a single sample in a study of blood T cell repertoires in COVID-19. The protocol was immunoSEQ multiplex PCR, while the TCRdb copy is restricted to in-frame clones and leaves out a portion. The sample records hundreds of thousands of clones, 89% being singletons. Material for sequencing was peripheral blood. These receptors were obtained from a woman aged 30 to 39 with COVID-19, enrolled during active disease. Both conserved end residues are part of each CDR3. The D gene is left open where the match is weak. Only part of the rows carry a size: once, few, many, or a class if the clone is expanded.

>TRBD1|TRBJ1-1|NA|TRBV5-1
CASRGSGTGGTEAFF
TGCGCCAGCAGGGGATCCGGGACAGGGGGCACTGAAGCTTTCTTT
>TRBD2|TRBJ2-5|NA|TRBV9
CASSAPGLGETQYF
TGTGCCAGCAGCGCACCGGGACTAGGAGAGACCCAGTACTTC
>TRBD1|TRBJ1-2|NA|TRBV12-3/TRBV12-4
CASSRTGRGYTF
TGTGCCAGCAGCCGGACAGGGAGGGGCTACACCTTC
>NA|TRBJ2-7|NA|TRBV3-1/TRBV3-2
CASSQGSGSGDEQYF
TGTGCCAGCAGCCAAGGTTCGGGGAGTGGAGACGAGCAGTACTTC
>NA|TRBJ1-1|NA|TRBV6-5
CASTPPRGGTEAFF
TGTGCCAGCACCCCCCCCAGGGGCGGCACTGAAGCTTTCTTT
>TRBD2|TRBJ2-2|few|TRBV20-1
CSASPGLAYAGELFF
TGCAGTGCTAGTCCGGGACTAGCTTACGCCGGGGAGCTGTTTTTT
>NA|TRBJ1-1|once|TRBV3-1/TRBV3-2
CASSHQGTEAFF
TGTGCCAGCAGCCATCAGGGGACTGAAGCTTTCTTT
>TRBD2|TRBJ2-1|once|TRBV27
CASGEVAGEGSGEQFF
TGTGCCAGCGGGGAAGTTGCGGGAGAAGGGTCGGGTGAGCAGTTCTTC
>TRBD1|TRBJ2-6|NA|TRBV5-8
CASSLMAGGHGANVLTF
TGTGCCAGCAGCTTAATGGCAGGGGGACACGGGGCCAACGTCCTGACTTTC
>TRBD1|TRBJ2-2|NA|TRBV7-2
CADTGQGGLDTGELFF
TGTGCCGACACCGGACAGGGGGGATTGGACACCGGGGAGCTGTTTTTT
>NA|TRBJ1-6|NA|TRBV6-5
CASKTVRGGNSPLHF
TGTGCCAGCAAGACCGTCAGGGGCGGCAATTCACCCCTCCACTTT
>TRBD1|TRBJ2-1|NA|TRBV15
CATSRMDRGRNEQFF
TGTGCCACCAGCAGGATGGACAGGGGAAGGAATGAGCAGTTCTTC
>TRBD2|TRBJ2-3|NA|TRBV5-1
CASSSRTSQGDTQYF
TGCGCCAGCAGCTCCCGGACTAGCCAGGGAGATACGCAGTATTTT
>NA|TRBJ2-5|NA|TRBV11-1
CASSLGFGTQYF
TGTGCCAGCAGCTTAGGGTTCGGGACCCAGTACTTC
>NA|TRBJ2-6|NA|TRBV5-6
CASSLGGGDVLTF
TGTGCCAGCAGCTTGGGCGGCGGCGACGTCCTGACTTTC
>NA|TRBJ2-7|NA|TRBV18
CASSPQRSGPYEQYF
TGTGCCAGCTCACCACAACGGAGCGGGCCCTACGAGCAGTACTTC
>TRBD1|TRBJ1-4|NA|TRBV6-2/TRBV6-3
CASSFPDRAGVEKLFF
TGTGCCAGCAGTTTCCCGGACAGGGCGGGCGTTGAAAAACTGTTTTTT
>TRBD1|TRBJ2-5|NA|TRBV9
CASSEGQVPQETQYF
TGTGCCAGCAGCGAGGGACAGGTCCCCCAAGAGACCCAGTACTTC
>TRBD1|TRBJ2-2|once|TRBV4-2
CASSQAARTGNTGELFF
TGTGCCAGCAGTCAAGCGGCCCGGACAGGGAACACCGGGGAGCTGTTTTTT
>TRBD1|TRBJ1-6|NA|TRBV7-8
CASSFRGQGSSPLHF
TGTGCCAGCAGCTTCAGGGGACAGGGGAGTTCACCCCTCCACTTT
>TRBD1|TRBJ2-1|once|TRBV27
CASSRAGGYNEQFF
TGTGCCAGCAGCCGGGCAGGGGGATACAATGAGCAGTTCTTC
>NA|TRBJ1-2|NA|TRBV4-1
CASSQVGQRGYTF
TGCGCCAGCAGCCAAGTGGGTCAGCGGGGCTACACCTTC
>NA|TRBJ2-5|NA|TRBV5-1
CASSTEETQYF
TGCGCCAGCAGTACCGAGGAGACCCAGTACTTC
>NA|TRBJ1-2|once|TRBV5-8
CASSIDSDYGYTF
TGTGCCAGCAGCATCGACAGCGACTATGGCTACACCTTC
>TRBD1|TRBJ2-5|once|TRBV19
CASSMGQGAEETQYF
TGTGCCAGTAGTATGGGGCAGGGGGCAGAAGAGACCCAGTACTTC
>TRBD2|TRBJ2-1|NA|TRBV7-6
CASSHPGTSSYNEQFF
TGTGCCAGCAGCCACCCCGGGACTAGCTCCTACAATGAGCAGTTCTTC
>TRBD1|TRBJ2-2|NA|TRBV4-3
CASSRHRGQDTGELFF
TGCGCCAGCAGCCGCCACAGGGGGCAGGACACCGGGGAGCTGTTTTTT
>NA|TRBJ1-6|NA|TRBV4-1
CASSQDSQGRRSPLHF
TGCGCCAGCAGCCAAGACTCGCAGGGAAGAAGGTCACCCCTCCACTTT
>NA|TRBJ1-2|NA|TRBV7-9
CASSLGETGSYTF
TGTGCCAGCAGCTTAGGGGAAACAGGCTCCTACACCTTC
>TRBD2|TRBJ2-2|NA|TRBV19
CASSMGTSGRGELFF
TGTGCCAGTAGTATGGGGACTAGCGGGAGAGGGGAGCTGTTTTTT
>TRBD2|TRBJ2-3|NA|TRBV14
CASSFSLAGTDTQYF
TGTGCCAGCAGCTTCTCACTAGCGGGCACAGATACGCAGTATTTT
>NA|TRBJ2-3|NA|TRBV6-6
CASSYEGTSTDTQYF
TGTGCCAGCAGTTACGAGGGTACCAGCACAGATACGCAGTATTTT
>TRBD2|TRBJ2-3|NA|TRBV19
CASSTGTSGSGTDTQYF
TGTGCCAGTAGTACCGGGACTAGCGGGAGTGGCACAGATACGCAGTATTTT
>TRBD1|TRBJ1-2|NA|TRBV7-8
CASSSQGAQGYTF
TGTGCCAGCAGCTCACAGGGGGCGCAAGGCTACACCTTC
>TRBD1|TRBJ1-1|NA|TRBV6-5
CASSRTGLKNTEAFF
TGTGCCAGCAGTAGGACAGGGCTGAAGAACACTGAAGCTTTCTTT
>NA|TRBJ1-5|NA|TRBV7-2
CATSPGRVYSNQPQHF
TGTGCCACATCCCCCGGCAGGGTGTATAGCAATCAGCCCCAGCATTTT
>NA|TRBJ1-1|NA|TRBV19
CASLNRSMNTEAFF
TGTGCCAGTCTAAACAGGAGCATGAACACTGAAGCTTTCTTT
>NA|TRBJ1-3|NA|TRBV18
CASSPPGASSGNTIYF
TGTGCCAGCTCACCACCAGGGGCGAGCTCTGGAAACACCATATATTTT
>TRBD2|TRBJ2-1|NA|TRBV5-4
CASSPAGLALSSYNEQFF
TGTGCCAGCAGCCCCGCGGGACTAGCGCTAAGCTCCTACAATGAGCAGTTCTTC
>NA|TRBJ2-7|NA|TRBV5-6
CASSLWGGKGSYEQYF
TGTGCCAGCAGCTTATGGGGGGGCAAGGGCTCCTACGAGCAGTACTTC
>NA|TRBJ2-7|NA|TRBV6-1
CASSERAGWSYEQYF
TGTGCCAGCAGTGAACGGGCAGGGTGGTCCTACGAGCAGTACTTC
>TRBD1|TRBJ2-2|NA|TRBV28
CASTAWGQGLGELFF
TGTGCCAGCACCGCGTGGGGACAGGGTCTCGGGGAGCTGTTTTTT
>TRBD2|TRBJ2-5|NA|TRBV6-1
CASSWTGGSGETQYF
TGTGCCAGCAGTTGGACGGGGGGGAGTGGGGAGACCCAGTACTTC